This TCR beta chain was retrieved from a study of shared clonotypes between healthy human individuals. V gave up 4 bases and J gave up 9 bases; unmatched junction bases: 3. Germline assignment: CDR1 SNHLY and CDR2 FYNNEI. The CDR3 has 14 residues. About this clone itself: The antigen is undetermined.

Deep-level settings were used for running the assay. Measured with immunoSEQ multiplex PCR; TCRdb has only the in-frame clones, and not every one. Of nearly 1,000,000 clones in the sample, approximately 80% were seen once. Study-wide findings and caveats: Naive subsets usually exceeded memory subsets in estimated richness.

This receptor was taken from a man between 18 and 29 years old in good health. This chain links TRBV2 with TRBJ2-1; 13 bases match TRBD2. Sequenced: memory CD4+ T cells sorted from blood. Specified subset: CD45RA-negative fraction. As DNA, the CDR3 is TGTGCCAGCAGTGGACTAGCGGGGGGTGGTGAGCAGTTCTTC. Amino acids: CASSGLAGGGEQFF.